The 17 T cell receptor beta chains listed next were all sequenced from one sample in a study of cytomegalovirus exposure and HLA in healthy donors. The PCR was carried out with 60 Vbeta primers and 13 Jbeta primers. Using immunoSEQ multiplex PCR, the repertoire was profiled, and TCRdb retains in-frame clones only, with some absent. This sample has under 150,000 clones, with 70% to 85% found just once. What was sequenced was PBMCs. The receptors come from a boy younger than 18 in good health and CMV-seronegative.

V usage is TRBV10-3 and J usage is TRBJ1-1; D is possibly TRBD1 (6 bases). The CDR3 is 15 residues long. Germline loops: CDR1 ENHRY, CDR2 SYGVKD. V was clipped by 10 bases and J by 0 bases, with 18 bases between them. CDR3 nucleotides: TGTGCCACCACAGGGTATAGGGCCATGAACACTGAAGCTTTCTTT. Its translation is CATTGYRAMNTEAFF.

This clone was observed once. V is TRBV7-3 and J is TRBJ2-5, with 7 nucleotides matching TRBD1. This CDR3 spans 13 amino acids. Trimming removed 3 bases from V and 5 bases from J; junction bases left unmatched: 3. Germline-derived CDR1 and CDR2 are SGHTA and FQGTGA. CDR3 coding DNA: TGTGCCAGCAGCTTGCAGGGGGATGAGACCCAGTACTTC. As protein: CASSLQGDETQYF.

V gene TRBV9 combines with J gene TRBJ2-3; TRBD1 matches 8 bases. The CDR3 consists of 15 residues. Trimming removed 4 bases from V and 1 base from J; junction bases left unmatched: 5. Germline CDR1 and CDR2: SGDLS and YYNGEE. This chain's CDR3 is CASSKPGQGTDTQYF. DNA for the CDR3: TGTGCCAGCAGCAAGCCGGGACAGGGCACAGATACGCAGTATTTT. The entire variable domain, with the rest obtained from reference TRBV9 and TRBJ2-3, is as follows: DSGVTQTPKHLITATGQRVTLRCSPRSGDLSVYWYQQSLDQGLQFLIQYYNGEERAKGNILERFSAQQFPDLHSELNLSSLELGDSALYFCASSKPGQGTDTQYFGPGTRLTVL.

This chain joins TRBV7-9 and TRBJ1-1, with D perhaps TRBD1 (6 bases). V was shortened by 1 base and J by 6 bases, with 12 bases between the two germline ends. Germline lookup yields CDR1 SEHNR and CDR2 FQNEAQ (reference sequence). The CDR3 sequence is 14 residues long. CDR3 amino acids: CASSLGQVDPEAFF. The CDR3 coding sequence is TGTGCCAGCAGCTTAGGACAGGTGGATCCTGAAGCTTTCTTT.

The chain links TRBV11-2 to TRBJ2-7; 9 bases are a match to TRBD1. The junction had 7 bases not matched to a gene; V was cut back by 4 bases and J by 3 bases. Germline V CDR1 and CDR2: SGHAT, FQNNGV. The CDR3 covers 15 residues. DNA for the CDR3: TGTGCCAGCAGCTACCCACAGGGGGCCTTCTACGAGCAGTACTTC. Translated: CASSYPQGAFYEQYF.

This clone was seen once. The CDR3, as DNA: TGTGCCAGCAGTGGGGGGGGGTTACAGGGTTTCGGGGACACTGAAGCTTTCTTT. Protein: CASSGGGLQGFGDTEAFF. This rearrangement joins TRBV6-1 to TRBJ1-1, with D possibly TRBD1 on 6 matching bases. The CDR3 covers 18 residues. The V gene's germline CDR1 is MNHNS and CDR2 SASEGT. Between the trimmed V and J ends, which lost 4 bases and 3 bases, there was a span of 24 bases.

The CDR3 DNA reads as TGTGCCAGCAGCGATCGGACCGGGAGCGGGGAGCAGTACTTC. Its translation: CASSDRTGSGEQYF. V and J are TRBV4-2 and TRBJ2-7, with a weak D call TRBD2 (6 bases). Germline loops: CDR1 LGHNA, CDR2 YNFKEQ. Trimming took off 5 bases at V and 7 bases at J, with 18 bases between the two ends. This CDR3 region has 14 residues.

V is TRBV4-1 and J is TRBJ1-3; D possibly corresponds to TRBD1 (6 bases). CDR3 length: 16 residues. Trimming cost V 3 bases and J 4 bases, with 16 bases left between them. Per germline, CDR1 MGHRA and CDR2 YSYEKL. CDR3 region: CASSQGSGVSGNTIYF. The CDR3 DNA follows: TGCGCCAGCAGCCAGGGTTCAGGGGTATCAGGAAACACCATATATTTT.

This chain uses TRBV7-9 with TRBJ1-4, with D possibly matching TRBD1 (5 bases). The V gene lost 0 bases and the J gene lost 4 bases, with 12 bases spanning the gap. CDR1 and CDR2 (germline): SEHNR, FQNEAQ (reference sequence). CDR3 size: 16 residues. CDR3 residues: CASSLARGTGNEKLFF. The CDR3 DNA sequence: TGTGCCAGCAGCTTAGCGCGGGGGACGGGTAATGAAAAACTGTTTTTT.

The chain joins TRBV27 to TRBJ2-5; 9 bases are a match to TRBD1. From germline, CDR1 is MNHEY and CDR2 SMNVEV (reference sequence). The CDR3 is 14 residues long. The V gene end was trimmed by 5 bases and the J gene end by 7 bases; junction bases not matched to a gene: 8. The CDR3 coding sequence is TGTGCCAGCAGTCCCGCGGGGACAGGGAGGACCCAGTACTTC. Its translation: CASSPAGTGRTQYF.

The rearrangement links TRBV5-1 to TRBJ1-1, with 8 bases fitting TRBD1. Germline V gives CDR1 SGHRS, CDR2 YFSETQ. The CDR3 consists of 15 residues. The junction had 5 bases not matched to a gene; V was cut back by 1 base and J by 3 bases. The CDR3 sequence is CASSLQGARDTEAFF. The CDR3 bases are TGCGCCAGCAGCTTGCAGGGGGCGCGGGACACTGAAGCTTTCTTT.

V gene TRBV2 combines with J gene TRBJ2-1; TRBD2 agrees at 10 bases. This CDR3 has 15 amino acids. V shed 6 bases, J shed 3 bases, and the junction held 5 bases outside the gene matches. Per the germline V gene, CDR1 is SNHLY and CDR2 is FYNNEI. The CDR3 is CASRIRTSGYNEQFF. The CDR3 bases are TGTGCCAGCAGAATCAGGACTAGCGGCTACAATGAGCAGTTCTTC.

The chain uses TRBV6-1 and TRBJ2-7, with a weak D call TRBD1 (5 bases). Germline V gene sequence: CDR1 MNHNS, CDR2 SASEGT. This CDR3 is 15 amino acids long. V was pared by 10 bases and J by 4 bases, with 23 bases between. The CDR3 DNA follows: TGTGCCATCGGCAGGGTCGGTGTCGGCGGATACGAGCAGTACTTC. The encoded protein is CAIGRVGVGGYEQYF.

The V call is TRBV7-6, the J call TRBJ2-1; D is possibly TRBD2 (6 bases). The CDR3 spans 15 residues. Trimming removed 1 base at V and 1 base at J, with 8 bases between. Germline V gene data show CDR1 as SGHVS and CDR2 as FNYEAQ. CDR3 loop: CASSLGGTSYNEQFF. For the CDR3, the DNA is TGTGCCAGCAGCTTAGGCGGGACGTCCTACAATGAGCAGTTCTTC.

This rearrangement joins TRBV27 to TRBJ2-7, with 11 nucleotides matching TRBD1. CDR3 length equals 15 residues. CDR1 and CDR2 from the germline V gene are MNHEY and SMNVEV (reference sequence). The V gene end was trimmed by 5 bases and the J gene end by 3 bases; junction bases not matched to a gene: 6. CDR3 sequence (DNA): TGTGCCAGCAGTCTCGGGACAGGGGGGAGCTACGAGCAGTACTTC. As protein: CASSLGTGGSYEQYF.

The chain combines TRBV6-1 with TRBJ1-5, with 10 bases identical to TRBD1. Trimming removed 1 base from V and 6 bases from J; junction bases left unmatched: 12. CDR3 length: 18 residues. Germline loops: CDR1 MNHNS, CDR2 SASEGT. The CDR3 DNA reads TGTGCCAGCAGTGAAGGGACAGGGGGAACGCTGAATGGTCAGCCCCAGCATTTT. This translates into CASSEGTGGTLNGQPQHF.

The chain links TRBV5-4 to TRBJ2-3, with 8 bases fitting TRBD2. This CDR3 contains 14 residues. The V and J ends lost 4 bases and 4 bases, in that order; junction bases with no gene match: 5. The germline V gene encodes CDR1 SGHNT and CDR2 YYREEE (reference sequence). Here the CDR3 DNA reads TGTGCCAGCAGCCCACGGGGGGGCCCAGATACGCAGTATTTT. Translated, it gives CASSPRGGPDTQYF.